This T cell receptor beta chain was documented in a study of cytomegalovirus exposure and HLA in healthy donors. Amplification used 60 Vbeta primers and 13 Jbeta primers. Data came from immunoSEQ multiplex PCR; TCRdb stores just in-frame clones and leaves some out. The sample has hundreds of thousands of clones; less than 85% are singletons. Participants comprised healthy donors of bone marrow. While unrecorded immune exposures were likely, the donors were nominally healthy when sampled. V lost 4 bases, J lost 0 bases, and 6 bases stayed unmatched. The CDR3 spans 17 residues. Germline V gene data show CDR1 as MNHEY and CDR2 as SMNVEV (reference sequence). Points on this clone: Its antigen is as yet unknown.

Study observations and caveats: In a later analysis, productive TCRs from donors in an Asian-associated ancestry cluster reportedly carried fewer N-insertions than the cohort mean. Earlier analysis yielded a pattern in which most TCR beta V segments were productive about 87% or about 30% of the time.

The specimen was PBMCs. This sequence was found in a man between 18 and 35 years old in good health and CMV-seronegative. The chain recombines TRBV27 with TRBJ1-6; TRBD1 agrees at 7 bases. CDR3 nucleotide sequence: TGTGCCAGCAGTTCCGGGGACAGCCGCTCCTATAATTCACCCCTCCACTTT. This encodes CASSSGDSRSYNSPLHF.